One sample yielded the 21 T cell receptor beta chains listed below, sequenced in a study of patients and donors after allogeneic stem cell transplantation. TCRdb ran MiXCR on the RT-PCR reads and lists one entry per CDR3 protein. Among fewer than 500,000 distinct CDR3 sequences listed, 16% were seen once. The sample consisted of blood, either unsorted or a sorted T cell fraction (not recorded which). The source of these receptors is a human donor who was either an allogeneic HSCT recipient or a stem cell or donor lymphocyte infusion donor (not recorded which). It is not recorded whose cells these are; they may come from a transplant donor.

The chain uses TRBV7-2 and TRBJ2-1, with D uncertain. There are 14 residues in the CDR3. Germline V gene lookup returns CDR1 SGHTA and CDR2 FQGNSA. The V end was cut by 6 bases, the J end by 9 bases, with 18 bases between. The CDR3 protein is CASSYGLGPREQFF. The CDR3 DNA reads TGTGCCAGCAGTTATGGGCTAGGCCCCCGTGAGCAGTTCTTC.

This clonotype was counted between two and nine times. The chain has TRBV15 and TRBJ1-6; D gene unclear. This CDR3 has 17 amino acids. The V end lost 1 base, the J end lost 6 bases, and 16 bases lay between the germline ends. Germline V lookup: CDR1 LNHNV, CDR2 YYDKDF (reference sequence). As DNA, the CDR3 is TGTGCCACCAGCAGAGCCTTCCCCGTCGGCAGTAATTCACCCCTCCACTTT. Its translation is CATSRAFPVGSNSPLHF. Filled out from reference TRBV15 and TRBJ1-6, the complete variable domain reads DAMVIQNPRYQVTQFGKPVTLSCSQTLNHNVMYWYQQKSSQAPKLLFHYYDKDFNNEADTPDNFQSRRPNTSFCFLDIRSPGLGDTAMYLCATSRAFPVGSNSPLHFGNGTRLTVT.

This clonotype showed up just a few times. The rearrangement joins TRBV20-1 to TRBJ2-7, with TRBD1 identical over 8 bases. CDR3 length: 16 amino acids. Germline CDR1 is DFQATT and CDR2 is SNEGSKA (reference sequence). The junction had 11 bases not matched to a gene; V was cut back by 0 bases and J by 4 bases. The DNA of the CDR3 is TGCAGTGCTAGAGATCGGAGGACAGGGAAGGGTTACGAGCAGTACTTC. This gives the protein CSARDRRTGKGYEQYF.

This clonotype turned up a few times. The V gene is TRBV5-1, the J gene TRBJ2-7; TRBD1 aligns across 9 bases. This CDR3 contains 16 residues. Trimming removed 0 bases from V and 3 bases from J; junction bases left unmatched: 7. CDR1 SGHRS and CDR2 YFSETQ come from the germline V gene. CDR3 in amino acids: CASSLELGTGLYEQYF. CDR3 DNA: TGCGCCAGCAGCTTGGAATTAGGGACAGGGCTCTACGAGCAGTACTTC.

This clonotype has only a few counts. The V and J genes are TRBV6-5 and TRBJ2-6, with D uncertain. Germline V gene data show CDR1 as MNHEY and CDR2 as SVGAGI. This CDR3 is 16 amino acids long. With 0 bases removed from V and 0 bases from J, the gap between germline ends came to 6 bases. CDR3 DNA sequence: TGTGCCAGCAGTTACTCCTGGGGCTCTGGGGCCAACGTCCTGACTTTC. Translated: CASSYSWGSGANVLTF.

In its sample, this clonotype was seen a few times. The rearrangement links TRBV5-6 to TRBJ2-7, with 8 nucleotides matching TRBD1. The CDR3 consists of 16 residues. CDR1 and CDR2 (germline): SGHDT, YYEEEE. V lost 3 bases to trimming and J lost 1 base; unmatched junction nucleotides: 9. CDR3 coding DNA: TGTGCCAGCAGCTCTATCCGACAGGGGCCGTCCTACGAGCAGTACTTC. Amino acids: CASSSIRQGPSYEQYF.

This clonotype was observed a few times. The CDR3 is CASSQSGRAFF. The CDR3 nucleotides read TGTGCCAGCAGCCAATCCGGAAGGGCTTTCTTT. V gene TRBV3-1 combines with J gene TRBJ1-1, with D hard to call. The ends were cut back, 2 bases at V and 11 bases at J, with 9 bases in the middle. The V gene's germline CDR1 is LGHDT and CDR2 YNNKEL (reference sequence). This CDR3 comprises 11 residues.

This clonotype was recorded a few times. The CDR3 sequence is CATTGDTGELFF. The CDR3 bases are TGTGCGACAACAGGGGACACCGGGGAGCTGTTTTTT. The J gene is TRBJ2-2, the V gene TRBV12-3 or TRBV12-4, with TRBD1 matching 7 bases. This CDR3 contains 12 residues.

This clonotype was seen a handful of times. This chain joins TRBV5-1 and TRBJ1-1; a weak D match, TRBD1 (5 bases). The CDR3 totals 15 residues. Trimming took 4 bases from V and 4 from J, leaving 17 bases between them. The germline V gene encodes CDR1 SGHRS and CDR2 YFSETQ. CDR3 coding DNA: TGCGCCAGCAGCCACGGCCCTCCTGGGGGCACTGAAGCTTTCTTT. This translates into CASSHGPPGGTEAFF.

At least ten counts were recorded for this clonotype. J is TRBJ1-6 and V is TRBV7-9; 7 bases map to TRBD1. This CDR3 spans 15 amino acids. In germline, CDR1 is SEHNR, CDR2 FQNEAQ (reference sequence). V dropped 1 base and J dropped 7; count of bases not matched to a gene: 4. CDR3: CASSLGQGGNSPLHF. The CDR3 DNA is TGTGCCAGCAGCTTAGGACAGGGCGGGAATTCACCCCTCCACTTT.

This clonotype occurred many times. At one of its ends the junction is not consistent with the germline gene, which may arise from a read error. The chain combines TRBV18 with TRBJ1-1; a weak D match, TRBD1 (6 bases). CDR3 length: 12 residues. Germline V lookup: CDR1 KGHSH, CDR2 LQKENI. CDR3 nucleotides: TGTGCCAGCTCACCGCTACAGGGAACCACCTACTTT. Its protein product is CASSPLQGTTYF.

V usage is TRBV27 and J usage is TRBJ1-6; D may be TRBD1 (5 bases). The CDR3 is 13 amino acids. The V gene lost 6 bases and the J gene lost 7 bases, with 10 bases spanning the gap. CDR1 is MNHEY and CDR2 is SMNVEV in the germline V gene (reference sequence). This chain's CDR3 is CASRIWGNSPLHF. The CDR3 nucleotides read TGTGCCAGCAGGATTTGGGGCAATTCACCCCTCCACTTT.

A few counts support this clonotype. The chain couples TRBV18 to TRBJ1-2, with TRBD1 matching 9 bases. The trim removed 3 bases at V and 4 bases at J, leaving 18 bases unmatched. The germline V gene has CDR1 KGHSH and CDR2 LQKENI. The CDR3 loop spans 19 amino acids. CDR3 amino acids: CASSPGQGPTRTGGYGYTF. The CDR3 region has the DNA TGTGCCAGCTCACCGGGACAGGGCCCAACCCGAACGGGAGGCTATGGCTACACCTTC.

In its sample, this clonotype was seen many times. The rearrangement links TRBV12-3 or TRBV12-4 to TRBJ1-2; D possibly corresponds to TRBD1 (5 bases). With 4 bases removed from V and 8 bases from J, the gap between germline ends came to 17 bases. This CDR3 is 14 amino acids long. CDR3 region: CASSSGQLTAGYTF. Here the CDR3 DNA reads TGTGCCAGCAGTTCCGGACAACTTACCGCCGGCTACACCTTC.

This clonotype was observed at least ten times. The gene calls are TRBV20-1 and TRBJ1-1, with D unclear. Germline CDR1 DFQATT, CDR2 SNEGSKA (reference sequence). V lost 2 bases and J lost 4, with 5 bases in between. The CDR3 length is 11 residues. CDR3 amino acids: CSARLGTEAFF. CDR3 DNA sequence: TGCAGTGCTAGACTTGGCACTGAAGCTTTCTTT.

This clonotype has ten or more counts. The rearrangement links TRBV10-3 to TRBJ2-3, with D tentatively TRBD2 (6 bases). The CDR3 runs to 13 residues. Trimming removed 7 bases at V and 2 bases at J, with 10 bases between. Germline V gives CDR1 ENHRY, CDR2 SYGVKD. CDR3 region: CAITGRSTDTQYF. CDR3 in DNA: TGTGCCATCACAGGGAGGTCCACAGATACGCAGTATTTT.

The sample holds many counts of this clonotype. V gene TRBV3-1 combines with J gene TRBJ2-1; tentative D call: TRBD2 (5 bases). The germline gives CDR1 LGHDT, CDR2 YNNKEL (reference sequence). The CDR3 consists of 15 residues. The germline V and J ends were trimmed by 9 bases and 7 bases, with 22 bases remaining between them. The CDR3 DNA sequence: TGTGCCAGTACAAAGTTAGGGAGCGTGGGAAATGAGCAGTTCTTC. Amino acid sequence: CASTKLGSVGNEQFF.

A few counts support this clonotype. The rearrangement uses TRBV20-1 and TRBJ2-2, with D uncertain. Germline CDR1 is DFQATT and CDR2 is SNEGSKA (reference sequence). The V end lost 5 bases, the J end lost 5 bases, and 9 bases lay between the germline ends. There are 12 residues in the CDR3. The CDR3 coding sequence is TGCAGTGCTCTGACCGAAACCGGGGAGCTGTTTTTT. It translates to CSALTETGELFF.

This clonotype was seen a handful of times. The chain joins TRBV12-3 or TRBV12-4 to TRBJ1-6; D unclear. V dropped 1 base and J dropped 7 bases, with 11 bases sitting between them. CDR3 size: 15 residues. CDR3 DNA: TGTGCCAGCAGTTTAGTAGTGGGTCAAAATTCACCCCTCCACTTT. This gives the protein CASSLVVGQNSPLHF.

This chain uses TRBV19 with TRBJ2-6, with D maybe TRBD1 (6 bases). This CDR3 spans 16 amino acids. Germline V gene sequence: CDR1 LNHDA, CDR2 SQIVND (reference sequence). V lost 7 bases and J 2 bases, leaving 15 bases between the germline ends. The CDR3 protein is CASTLLQGAGANVLTF. CDR3 coding DNA: TGTGCCAGTACCCTTTTACAGGGTGCTGGGGCCAACGTCCTGACTTTC.

V and J are TRBV24-1 and TRBJ1-1, with D uncertain. V gave up 4 bases and J gave up 4 bases, with 12 bases separating them. This CDR3 spans 14 amino acids. In germline, CDR1 is KGHDR, CDR2 SFDVKD. The CDR3 nucleotides read TGTGCCACCAGTGACCCTCCAGACGGCACTGAAGCTTTCTTT. Its translation: CATSDPPDGTEAFF.